This TCR beta chain was sequenced in a study of blood T cell repertoires in COVID-19. Original data processing: Estimation of nucleated cell counts was performed using reference gene primer amplification. The table came from immunoSEQ multiplex PCR; TCRdb's copy has only in-frame clones and leaves some out. That table gives V, J and clone size, and the DNA gave D and trimming. Counted here are some 180,000 clones, approximately 90% occurring once; the ten biggest clones make up about 22%. The V gene's germline CDR1 is KGHSH and CDR2 LQKENI. The CDR3 covers 13 residues. The ends were cut back, 3 bases at V and 8 bases at J, with 13 bases in the middle.

The receptor comes from a man aged 60 to 75 with active or convalescent COVID-19. The specimen sequenced was peripheral blood. This chain uses TRBV18 with TRBJ1-2; D perhaps matches TRBD1 (5 bases). The CDR3 DNA reads TGTGCCAGCTCACCGGTTACAGGCGAAGGCTACACCTTC. It codes for CASSPVTGEGYTF.